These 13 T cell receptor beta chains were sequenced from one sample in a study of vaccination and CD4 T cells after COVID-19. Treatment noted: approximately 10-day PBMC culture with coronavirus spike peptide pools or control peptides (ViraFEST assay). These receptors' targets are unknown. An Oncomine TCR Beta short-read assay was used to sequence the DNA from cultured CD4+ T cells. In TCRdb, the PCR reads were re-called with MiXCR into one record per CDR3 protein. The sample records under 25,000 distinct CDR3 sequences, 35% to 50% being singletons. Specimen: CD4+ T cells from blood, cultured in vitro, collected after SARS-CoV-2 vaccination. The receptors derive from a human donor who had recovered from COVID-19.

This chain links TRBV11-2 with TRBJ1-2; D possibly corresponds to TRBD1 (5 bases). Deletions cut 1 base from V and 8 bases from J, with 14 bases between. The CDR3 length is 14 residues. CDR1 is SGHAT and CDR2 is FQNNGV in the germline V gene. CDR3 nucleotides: TGTGCCAGCAGCTTAGTGCGGGGCGGTGAGGGCTACACCTTC. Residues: CASSLVRGGEGYTF.

The CDR3: CATSDPRTSGNDMNEQFF. The DNA of the CDR3 is TGTGCCACCAGTGATCCCCGGACTAGCGGGAACGATATGAATGAGCAGTTCTTC. This chain connects TRBV24-1 to TRBJ2-1; 12 nucleotides line up with TRBD2. This CDR3 has 18 residues. Per germline, CDR1 KGHDR and CDR2 SFDVKD. The V segment lost 3 bases and the J segment 7 bases; nucleotides outside the gene matches: 12.

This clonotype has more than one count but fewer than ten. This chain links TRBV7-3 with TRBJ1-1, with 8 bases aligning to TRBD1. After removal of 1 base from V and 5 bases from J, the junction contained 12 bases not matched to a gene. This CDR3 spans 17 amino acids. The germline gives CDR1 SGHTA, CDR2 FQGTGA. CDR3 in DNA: TGTGCCAGCAGCTTAATTCGCAGGGGGCTTGAGTTAACTGAAGCTTTCTTT. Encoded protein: CASSLIRRGLELTEAFF.

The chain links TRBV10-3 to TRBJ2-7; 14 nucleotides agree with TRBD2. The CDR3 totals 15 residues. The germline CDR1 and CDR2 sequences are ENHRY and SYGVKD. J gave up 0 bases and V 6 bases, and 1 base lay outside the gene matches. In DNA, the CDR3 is TGTGCCATCAGAGGGACTAGCGGGAGCTCCTACGAGCAGTACTTC. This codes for CAIRGTSGSSYEQYF.

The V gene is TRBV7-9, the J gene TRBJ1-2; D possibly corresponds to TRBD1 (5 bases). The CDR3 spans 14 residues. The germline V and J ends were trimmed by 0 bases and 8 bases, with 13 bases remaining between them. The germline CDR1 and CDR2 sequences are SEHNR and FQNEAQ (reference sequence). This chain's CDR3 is CASSLATRGAGYTF. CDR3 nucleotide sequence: TGTGCCAGCAGCTTAGCGACCCGTGGGGCAGGCTACACCTTC.

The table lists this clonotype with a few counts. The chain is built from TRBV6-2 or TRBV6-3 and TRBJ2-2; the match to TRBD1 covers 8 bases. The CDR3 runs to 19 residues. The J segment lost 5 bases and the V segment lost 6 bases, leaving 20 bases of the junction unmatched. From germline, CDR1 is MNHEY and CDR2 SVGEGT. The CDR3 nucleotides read TGTGCCAGCAGACTCCCCCAGGGGGCGCCTGGCGGGTCGACCGGGGAGCTGTTTTTT. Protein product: CASRLPQGAPGGSTGELFF.

The CDR3 here is CAWSVQENQPQHF. In DNA, the CDR3 is TGTGCCTGGAGTGTACAGGAAAATCAGCCCCAGCATTTT. This chain links TRBV30 with TRBJ1-5, with TRBD1 as a possible D gene (5 bases). Per the germline V gene, CDR1 is GTSNPN and CDR2 is SVGIG (reference sequence). The CDR3 is 13 residues long. The V and J ends lost 0 bases and 4 bases respectively, with 7 bases between them.

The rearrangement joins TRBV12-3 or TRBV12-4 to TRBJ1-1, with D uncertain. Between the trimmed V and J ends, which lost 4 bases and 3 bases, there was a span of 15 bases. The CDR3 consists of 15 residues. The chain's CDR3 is CASSSDIRPDTEAFF. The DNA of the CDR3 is TGTGCCAGCAGTTCCGACATTCGGCCGGACACTGAAGCTTTCTTT.

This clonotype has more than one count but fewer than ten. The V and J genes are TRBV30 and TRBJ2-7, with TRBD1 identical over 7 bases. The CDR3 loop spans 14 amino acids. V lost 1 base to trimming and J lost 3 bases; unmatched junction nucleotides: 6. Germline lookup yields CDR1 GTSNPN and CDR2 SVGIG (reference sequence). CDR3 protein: CAWSGQGAHYEQYF. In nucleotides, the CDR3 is TGTGCCTGGAGTGGACAGGGAGCACACTACGAGCAGTACTTC.

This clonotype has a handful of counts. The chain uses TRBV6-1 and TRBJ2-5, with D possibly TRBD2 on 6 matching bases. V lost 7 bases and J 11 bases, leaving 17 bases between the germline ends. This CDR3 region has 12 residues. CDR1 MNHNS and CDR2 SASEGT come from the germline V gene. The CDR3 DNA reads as TGTGCCAGCACGACGGAGACCGGGAGTCAGTACTTC. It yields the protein CASTTETGSQYF.

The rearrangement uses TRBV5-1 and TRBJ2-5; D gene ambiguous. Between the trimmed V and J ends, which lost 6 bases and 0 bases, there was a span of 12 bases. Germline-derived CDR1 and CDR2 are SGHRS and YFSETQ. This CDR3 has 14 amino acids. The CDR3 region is CASKAGRDQETQYF. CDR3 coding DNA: TGCGCCAGCAAGGCAGGCCGCGACCAAGAGACCCAGTACTTC.

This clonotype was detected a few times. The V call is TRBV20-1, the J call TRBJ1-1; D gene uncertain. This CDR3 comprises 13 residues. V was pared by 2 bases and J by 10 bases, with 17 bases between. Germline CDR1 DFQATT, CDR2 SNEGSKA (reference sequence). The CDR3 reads CSARPGVNAAAFF. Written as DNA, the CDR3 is TGCAGTGCTAGACCCGGTGTTAACGCGGCAGCTTTCTTT.

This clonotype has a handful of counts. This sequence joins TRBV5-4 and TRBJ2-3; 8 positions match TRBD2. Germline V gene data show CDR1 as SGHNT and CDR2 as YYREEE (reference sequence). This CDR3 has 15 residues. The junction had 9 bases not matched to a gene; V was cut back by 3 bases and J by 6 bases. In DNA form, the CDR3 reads TGTGCCAGCAGCTCCTTACGGGGGGGCCGTGATACGCAGTATTTT. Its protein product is CASSSLRGGRDTQYF.